In its sample, the clone carrying this TCR beta chain was seen many times. The target antigen is unknown. The CDR3 loop spans 14 amino acids. From germline, CDR1 is DFQATT and CDR2 SNEGSKA (reference sequence). The V gene end was trimmed by 5 bases and the J gene end by 6 bases; junction bases not matched to a gene: 8. The record originates from a study of T-cell memory formation after mild COVID-19. Study context: Largely donor-specific sequence clusters came from two donors. Findings and limits, study-wide: In pre-infection memory, a portion of responding clones appeared, which suggested that cross-reactive memory joined.

It was 5'RACE with constant-segment primers that produced the TCR alpha and TCR beta cDNA libraries, which carried sample barcodes and UMIs. TCRdb re-called the 5' RACE reads through MiXCR, storing one row per CDR3 protein. The sample consists of hundreds of thousands of distinct CDR3 sequences, approximately 15% of them appearing once. The chain recombines TRBV20-1 with TRBJ2-2, with 8 bases lining up with TRBD2. Source material: PBMCs or a T cell subset sorted from them (not recorded which). This TCR derives from an adult woman who had mild COVID-19 (a few samples of this study predate the infection). Cell type and time point are not known. The CDR3 DNA reads TGCAGTGCTCTCGGGGTACTAGCGGCCGGGGAGCTGTTTTTT. Protein product: CSALGVLAAGELFF.